Below are 6 T cell receptor beta chains sequenced from a single sample in a study of T-cell reconstitution after alpha-beta-depleted transplantation in children. During its preparation, the TCRbeta library received unique molecular identifiers. TCRdb passed the PCR reads through MiXCR, listing each CDR3 protein once. Of more than 90,000 distinct CDR3 sequences listed, approximately 10% are singletons. The specimen comprised PBMCs, sampled before TCRalphabeta/CD19-depleted stem cell transplant. The source is a boy aged 2 to 10 with acute lymphoblastic leukemia, due to receive a stem cell transplant.

This clonotype was seen at least ten times. This sequence joins TRBV7-8 and TRBJ1-1; D call uncertain. CDR1 is SGHVS and CDR2 is FQNEAQ in the germline V gene. Trimming took off 5 bases at V and 7 bases at J, with 17 bases between the two ends. The CDR3 covers 14 residues. CDR3 protein: CASSPNELGHEAFF. For the CDR3, the DNA is TGTGCCAGCAGCCCGAACGAACTCGGTCATGAAGCTTTCTTT.

This clonotype was seen only a few times. V gene TRBV20-1 combines with J gene TRBJ2-1; D is perhaps TRBD1 or TRBD2 (5 bases each). Trimming took off 7 bases at V and 6 bases at J, with 16 bases between the two ends. Germline V gene sequence: CDR1 DFQATT, CDR2 SNEGSKA (reference sequence). The CDR3 has 13 residues. CDR3: CSVTPGTINEQFF. The DNA of the CDR3 is TGCAGTGTTACCCCCGGGACCATCAATGAGCAGTTCTTC.

In this sample, this clonotype turned up a few times. V and J are TRBV29-1 and TRBJ2-7, with D perhaps matching TRBD2 (6 bases). V lost 3 bases and J lost 0, with 15 bases in between. Germline CDR1 reads SQVTM; CDR2 reads ANQGSEA. This CDR3 comprises 15 residues. CDR3 in amino acids: CSVEGIAERSYEQYF. CDR3 DNA: TGCAGCGTTGAGGGTATAGCGGAGCGCTCCTACGAGCAGTACTTC.

The chain couples TRBV5-1 to TRBJ2-2, with 7 bases that match TRBD1. Germline V gene lookup returns CDR1 SGHRS and CDR2 YFSETQ. V shed 4 bases, J shed 6 bases, and the junction held 6 bases outside the gene matches. CDR3 length: 14 residues. The CDR3: CASSLAGGAGELFF. CDR3 bases: TGCGCCAGCAGCCTAGCAGGGGGTGCCGGGGAGCTGTTTTTT.

CDR3 loop: CASRGRDNSPLHF. CDR3 in DNA: TGCGCCAGCAGGGGCAGGGATAATTCACCCCTCCACTTT. This chain uses TRBV5-1 with TRBJ1-6, with D tentatively TRBD1 (5 bases). V was shortened by 5 bases and J by 5 bases, with 8 bases between the two germline ends. CDR3 length equals 13 residues. Germline CDR1 is SGHRS and CDR2 is YFSETQ.

This clonotype was detected only a few times. An end of the junction differs from the germline gene, which may be a read error. The rearrangement uses TRBV20-1 and TRBJ2-7; D is perhaps TRBD1 (5 bases). Per germline, CDR1 DFQATT and CDR2 SNEGSKA (reference sequence). The CDR3 is 12 residues long. The CDR3 reads CSARDSYYEQYF. CDR3 nucleotides: TGCAGTGCTCGAGACAGTTACTACGAGCAGTACTTC.